Presented here are 3 T cell receptor beta chains from one specimen sequenced in a study of blood T cell repertoires in COVID-19. The repertoire was sequenced with immunoSEQ multiplex PCR; TCRdb's copy has only in-frame clones and lacks some. In the table there are about 80,000 clones, around 79% of which are singletons. The material sequenced was peripheral blood. These receptors were collected from a human donor in a cohort sampled during active COVID-19.

The J gene is TRBJ2-1, the V gene TRBV10-3, with D maybe TRBD2 (7 bases). V was pared by 0 bases and J by 11 bases, with 11 bases between. In germline, CDR1 is ENHRY, CDR2 SYGVKD. The CDR3 has 13 residues. The CDR3 is CAISESEGGQQFF. The CDR3 DNA follows: TGTGCCATCAGTGAGTCTGAGGGGGGGCAGCAGTTCTTC.

This chain links TRBV6-4 with TRBJ2-2; 12 bases match TRBD2. CDR3 length: 16 residues. V shed 4 bases, J shed 6 bases, and the junction held 6 bases outside the gene matches. Germline V gene lookup returns CDR1 MRHNA and CDR2 SNTAGT. As DNA, the CDR3 is TGTGCCAGCAGTGCCCGACTAGCGGGAGTAGCCGGGGAGCTGTTTTTT. It specifies CASSARLAGVAGELFF.

V gene TRBV28 combines with J gene TRBJ1-1; maybe TRBD1 (5 bases). Germline V gene lookup returns CDR1 MDHEN and CDR2 SYDVKM. Trimming took off 7 bases at V and 2 bases at J, with 17 bases between the two ends. The CDR3 is made up of 15 amino acids. CDR3 protein: CASTPPWGGNTEAFF. In DNA form, the CDR3 reads TGTGCCAGCACCCCACCTTGGGGGGGAAACACTGAAGCTTTCTTT.